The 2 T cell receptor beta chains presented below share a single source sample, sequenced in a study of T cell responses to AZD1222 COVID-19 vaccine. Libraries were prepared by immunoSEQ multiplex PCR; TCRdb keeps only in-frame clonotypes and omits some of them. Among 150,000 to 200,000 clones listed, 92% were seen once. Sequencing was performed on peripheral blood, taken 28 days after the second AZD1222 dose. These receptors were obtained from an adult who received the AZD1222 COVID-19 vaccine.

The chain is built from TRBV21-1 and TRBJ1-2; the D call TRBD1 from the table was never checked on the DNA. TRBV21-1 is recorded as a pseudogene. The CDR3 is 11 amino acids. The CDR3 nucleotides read TGTGCCAGCAGGGGACAGGGAGGCTACACCTTC. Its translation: CASRGQGGYTF.

In nucleotides, the CDR3 is TGTGCCATCAGTGAGCCCGGGGGGCAAACAGAGAATGTGGCGCAGTATTTT. Protein product: CAISEPGGQTENVAQYF. The chain joins TRBV10-3 to TRBJ2-3, with a possible D match to TRBD2 (7 bases). The CDR3 is made up of 17 amino acids. V lost 2 bases, J lost 10 bases, and 25 bases lay in between. The germline gives CDR1 ENHRY, CDR2 SYGVKD.